This T cell receptor beta chain stems from a study of blood T cell repertoires in COVID-19. CDR1 is LNHDA and CDR2 is SQIVND in the germline V gene (reference sequence). This CDR3 has 14 residues. V was pared by 3 bases and J by 4 bases, with 10 bases between. The table came from immunoSEQ multiplex PCR; TCRdb's copy has only in-frame clones and leaves some out. This table holds some 270,000 clones, roughly 85% found once. This receptor was identified in a woman aged 45-65 years with acute COVID-19. The sequenced sample was PBMCs or T cells enriched from blood (not recorded which). J is TRBJ2-1 and V is TRBV19, with a tentative D call TRBD2 (6 bases). Here the CDR3 reads CASSIGTGYNEQFF. DNA for the CDR3: TGTGCCAGTAGTATCGGGACTGGGTACAATGAGCAGTTCTTC.